A single sample gave rise to the 20 T cell receptor beta chains below, sequenced in a study of blood T cells in healthy people across ages. Through a sample-barcoded 5' primer and a J-beta primer mix, a second PCR was run for 7 to 11 cycles. TCRdb fed the 5' RACE reads into MiXCR, producing one record per CDR3 protein. The data hold under 950,000 distinct CDR3 sequences, with 20% to 25% observed a single time. The sequencing input was blood. These receptors all stem from a man in his 70s in good health.

The CDR3 region is CASSNKREVQYV. The CDR3 DNA is TGCGCCAGCAGCAACAAGCGCGAGGTGCAGTACGTC. This sequence joins TRBV4-1 and TRBJ2-7; D gene unclear. Trimming removed 5 bases at V and 9 bases at J, with 14 bases between. Germline V gives CDR1 MGHRA, CDR2 YSYEKL. The CDR3 consists of 12 residues.

This clonotype has only a few counts. The CDR3, as DNA: TGTGCCAGCAGTACCTCGAGGGTCGGCACTGAAGCTTTCTTT. This sequence encodes CASSTSRVGTEAFF. V is TRBV6-2 or TRBV6-3 and J is TRBJ1-1, with unresolved D. Germline lookup yields CDR1 MNHEY and CDR2 SVGEGT. The CDR3 covers 14 residues. Trimming took 5 bases from V and 4 from J, leaving 14 bases between them.

This clonotype appeared many times. The rearrangement joins TRBV12-3 or TRBV12-4 to TRBJ2-5, with 11 bases identical to TRBD2. The CDR3 spans 16 residues. The V segment lost 6 bases and the J segment 5 bases; nucleotides outside the gene matches: 11. The CDR3 DNA follows: TGTGCCAGCAGCTTCTCGTCAACTAGCGGGGGTGAGACCCAGTACTTC. Residues: CASSFSSTSGGETQYF.

This chain connects TRBV24-1 to TRBJ1-2; unclear D gene. Trimming took 2 bases from V and 6 from J, leaving 9 bases between them. From germline, CDR1 is KGHDR and CDR2 SFDVKD. The CDR3 has 13 amino acids. Here the CDR3 reads CATSDSTRNGYTF. The CDR3 DNA reads TGTGCCACCAGTGATTCCACGAGGAATGGCTACACCTTC.

This clonotype appeared many times. The chain combines TRBV6-5 with TRBJ2-7, with TRBD1 identical over 8 bases. The V gene's germline CDR1 is MNHEY and CDR2 SVGAGI. The CDR3 consists of 14 residues. Unmatched junction bases numbered 3, after V lost 3 bases and J lost 2 bases. The CDR3 sequence: CASSYGGQAYEQYF. DNA for the CDR3: TGTGCCAGCAGTTATGGGGGACAGGCCTACGAGCAGTACTTC.

The chain is built from TRBV28 and TRBJ1-4; D is possibly TRBD1 (6 bases). Trimming shortened V by 6 bases and J by 3 bases, and 11 bases separated the two germline ends. The CDR3 runs 14 residues. From germline, CDR1 is MDHEN and CDR2 SYDVKM. The CDR3 nucleotides are TGTGCCAGCAGATCAGGGGTATCTAATGAAAAACTGTTTTTT. Translating gives CASRSGVSNEKLFF.

The sample holds a few counts of this clonotype. The gene calls are TRBV6-5 and TRBJ1-2; a weak D match, TRBD1 (5 bases). Germline CDR1 is MNHEY and CDR2 is SVGAGI. The CDR3 contains 14 residues. V lost 0 bases and J 6 bases, leaving 11 bases between the germline ends. CDR3 nucleotides: TGTGCCAGCAGTTACTCGGGGGGTGCTGATGGCTACACCTTC. It codes for CASSYSGGADGYTF.

This clonotype was seen only a few times. V gene TRBV5-1 combines with J gene TRBJ2-7; 10 nucleotides agree with TRBD1. The CDR3 spans 16 residues. V shed 1 base, J shed 6 bases, and the junction held 10 bases outside the gene matches. CDR1 SGHRS and CDR2 YFSETQ come from the germline V gene. CDR3 loop: CASSLQPFGTGVEQYF. CDR3 nucleotide sequence: TGCGCCAGCAGCTTGCAGCCCTTCGGGACAGGGGTCGAGCAGTACTTC.

This clonotype occurred a few times. The rearrangement uses TRBV5-6 and TRBJ2-5; D uncertain. V was clipped by 4 bases and J by 2 bases, with 12 bases between them. CDR1 is SGHDT and CDR2 is YYEEEE in the germline V gene. The CDR3 spans 14 residues. CDR3 nucleotide sequence: TGTGCCAGCAGCCCATGGACCATACAAGAGACCCAGTACTTC. Encoded protein: CASSPWTIQETQYF. The full variable domain, with the rest looked up from reference TRBV5-6 and TRBJ2-5, is DAGVTQSPTHLIKTRGQQVTLRCSPKSGHDTVSWYQQALGQGPQFIFQYYEEEERQRGNFPDRFSGHQFPNYSSELNVNALLLGDSALYLCASSPWTIQETQYFGPGTRLLVL.

The table lists this clonotype with a few counts. The V gene is TRBV13, the J gene TRBJ2-1; the D gene is possibly TRBD2 (6 bases). From germline, CDR1 is PRHDT and CDR2 FYEKMQ (reference sequence). The CDR3 extends over 16 amino acids. V was trimmed by 2 bases and J by 0 bases, leaving 11 bases between them. The CDR3 loop reads CASSLYPGSSYNEQFF. The CDR3 coding sequence is TGTGCCAGCAGCTTATACCCCGGGAGCTCCTACAATGAGCAGTTCTTC.

The chain joins TRBV2 to TRBJ2-3; D is uncertain. With 4 bases removed from V and 3 bases from J, the gap between germline ends came to 11 bases. CDR3 length equals 14 residues. CDR1 SNHLY and CDR2 FYNNEI come from the germline V gene. The CDR3 sequence: CASSGQVGTDTQYF. As DNA, the CDR3 is TGTGCCAGCAGTGGGCAGGTCGGTACAGATACGCAGTATTTT.

This clonotype was observed a few times. V and J are TRBV7-2 and TRBJ2-7, with D perhaps TRBD1 (5 bases). Germline-derived CDR1 and CDR2 are SGHTA and FQGNSA. Trimming took off 2 bases at V and 0 bases at J, with 11 bases between the two ends. The CDR3 runs to 15 residues. CDR3 in DNA: TGTGCCAGCAGCTTATCCCCAGACAGCTCCTACGAGCAGTACGTC. This codes for CASSLSPDSSYEQYV.

This clonotype was seen a few times. The V and J genes are TRBV5-1 and TRBJ2-5; 8 bases fit TRBD2. The CDR3 loop spans 15 amino acids. The J segment lost 3 bases and the V segment lost 0 bases, leaving 4 bases of the junction unmatched. Germline V gene data show CDR1 as SGHRS and CDR2 as YFSETQ. The DNA for the CDR3 is TGCGCCAGCAGCTTGGTGCCGCGGGAGGAAGAGACCCAGTACTTC. Encoded protein: CASSLVPREEETQYF.

This clonotype was detected only once. The CDR3 protein is CASSLDGGGEAFF. The CDR3 nucleotides are TGCGCCAGCAGCTTGGATGGGGGCGGTGAAGCTTTCTTT. J is TRBJ1-1 and V is TRBV5-1, with D perhaps TRBD1 (6 bases). This CDR3 has 13 residues. V was pared by 0 bases and J by 7 bases, with 10 bases between. The V gene's germline CDR1 is SGHRS and CDR2 YFSETQ.

In this sample, this clonotype turned up a few times. The chain has TRBV4-3 and TRBJ2-4, with 15 positions matching TRBD2. The CDR3 totals 16 residues. Germline assignment: CDR1 LGHNA and CDR2 YSLEER. V was pared by 4 bases and J by 5 bases, with 3 bases of the junction left unmatched. CDR3 in amino acids: CASSRRTSGGENIQYF. CDR3 nucleotides: TGCGCCAGCAGCCGACGGACTAGCGGGGGGGAAAACATTCAGTACTTC.

V gene TRBV2 combines with J gene TRBJ2-1; 10 bases fit TRBD2. V shed 5 bases, J shed 3 bases, and the junction held 4 bases outside the gene matches. CDR3 size: 15 residues. CDR1 is SNHLY, CDR2 FYNNEI, per germline. CDR3 in amino acids: CASSRASGSYNEQFF. The CDR3 region has the DNA TGTGCCAGCAGTAGGGCTAGCGGGAGCTACAATGAGCAGTTCTTC. Variable domain in full (rest from reference TRBV2 and TRBJ2-1): EPEVTQTPSHQVTQMGQEVILRCVPISNHLYFYWYRQILGQKVEFLVSFYNNEISEKSEIFDDQFSVERPDGSNFTLKIRSTKLEDSAMYFCASSRASGSYNEQFFGPGTRLTVL.

This clonotype has just a few counts. DNA for the CDR3: TGCGCCAGCAGCGTGGTTCCCCCGGGGGCAGGAACTGAAGCTTTCTTT. This codes for CASSVVPPGAGTEAFF. The rearrangement links TRBV5-1 to TRBJ1-1, with D maybe TRBD1 (6 bases). V was clipped by 4 bases and J by 5 bases, with 21 bases between them. The CDR3 has 16 residues. Germline lookup yields CDR1 SGHRS and CDR2 YFSETQ.

The rearrangement joins TRBV6-5 to TRBJ1-1, with D uncertain. The CDR3 length is 13 residues. Germline V gene data show CDR1 as MNHEY and CDR2 as SVGAGI. V gave up 0 bases and J gave up 8 bases, with 10 bases separating them. This CDR3 is CASSYSSGGEAFF. The CDR3 bases are TGTGCCAGCAGTTACTCGTCAGGAGGAGAAGCTTTCTTT.

A few counts support this clonotype. The chain uses TRBV3-1 and TRBJ2-7; maybe TRBD2 (5 bases). Judging by the DNA end, TRBJ2-1 fits better; the J call may be wrong. The CDR3 is 13 amino acids. Germline V gene lookup returns CDR1 LGHDT and CDR2 YNNKEL (reference sequence). The CDR3 loop is CASSPIRGNEQFF. Written as DNA, the CDR3 is TGTGCCAGCAGCCCAATCCGGGGCAATGAGCAGTTCTTC.

V gene TRBV12-3 or TRBV12-4 combines with J gene TRBJ2-1, with 12 bases matching TRBD2. The CDR3 runs 15 residues. Trimming took 7 bases from V and 8 from J; bases not matched to a gene: 9. CDR3 amino acids: CASTQLAGGLDEQFF. The CDR3 nucleotides read TGTGCCAGCACCCAGCTAGCGGGGGGGCTCGATGAGCAGTTCTTC.